The TCR beta chain described here comes from a study of cytomegalovirus exposure and HLA in healthy donors. V lost 3 bases to trimming and J lost 1 base, with 13 bases between them. Germline CDR1 is SGDLS and CDR2 is YYNGEE. The CDR3 runs to 16 residues. Use of 60 Vbeta and 13 Jbeta primers characterized the PCR. How the authors handled the data: As a later analysis found, there were approximately 80 million unique TCR beta chains, of which some 9.9 million were shared. Libraries were prepared by immunoSEQ multiplex PCR; TCRdb keeps only in-frame clonotypes and omits some of them. V and J calls plus clone size are reproduced from that table; the DNA served to infer D and trimming. The data contain some 200,000 clones, roughly four fifths of them singletons.

The clonotype was recovered from a woman younger than 45 in good health and CMV-seronegative. The chain combines TRBV9 with TRBJ2-2; D possibly corresponds to TRBD1 (6 bases). The sequenced sample consisted of PBMCs. The CDR3 DNA sequence: TGTGCCAGCAGCGATCCACAGGGATTGAACACCGGGGAGCTGTTTTTT. The encoded protein is CASSDPQGLNTGELFF.